These T cell receptor beta chains were read from a single sample in a study of control samples from healthy donors and cancer patients. Assay used: immunoSEQ multiplex PCR; TCRdb lists only in-frame clones, some missing. Among 65,000 to 90,000 clones listed, around 90% were seen once. The sequencing sample was made of PBMCs. The receptors shown here come from a woman aged 45-65 years with colorectal cancer. CDR3s include the opening cysteine and the closing phenylalanine or tryptophan. Fields, in order: V gene, D gene, clone size, J gene, CDR3 DNA, CDR3 protein. A D gene is named only where the DNA matches it firmly. Rows may omit the clone size; those that give it use once, few, many or a size class.

>TRBV3-1/TRBV3-2|.|.|TRBJ1-3
TGTGCCAGCAGCCAAGGGGGGTCTGGAAACACCATATATTTT
CASSQGGSGNTIYF
>TRBV5-1|TRBD2|.|TRBJ2-2
TGCGCCAGCAGCTTGTCGGGGACTAGCGTCGTCGGGGAGCTGTTTTTT
CASSLSGTSVVGELFF
>TRBV7-9|.|few|TRBJ2-5
TGTGCCAGCAGCTTAGTCTCGGCAGGAAAAGAGACCCAGTACTTC
CASSLVSAGKETQYF
>TRBV28|TRBD1|.|TRBJ1-2
TGTGCCAGCACTAAACAGGGGGCGAGGGGCTACACCTTC
CASTKQGARGYTF
>TRBV29-1|.|.|TRBJ1-1
TGCAGCGTCTCCTTGAGGGGCGGCACTGAAGCTTTCTTT
CSVSLRGGTEAFF
>TRBV2|.|once|TRBJ1-2
TGTGCCAGCAGTGAAGCAACAGGGTATGGCTACACCTTC
CASSEATGYGYTF
>TRBV7-2|TRBD1|.|TRBJ2-1
TGTGCCAGCAGCCAAGACAGGGGCGCCTACAATGAGCAGTTCTTC
CASSQDRGAYNEQFF
>TRBV9|.|.|TRBJ1-5
TGTGCCAGCAGCGTGGGGCCTTCCTCCCTTCCAGGGCAGCCCCAGCATTTT
CASSVGPSSLPGQPQHF
>TRBV9|.|.|TRBJ1-4
TGTGCCAGCAGCACAGGGTTCGGTGAAAAACTGTTTTTT
CASSTGFGEKLFF
>TRBV15|.|.|TRBJ1-6
TGTGCCACCAGCAGCGGGACGGTTAATTCACCCCTCCACTTT
CATSSGTVNSPLHF
>TRBV3-1/TRBV3-2|.|.|TRBJ2-2
TGTGCCAGCAGCCAACCTAGACCAACGAACACCGGGGAGCTGTTTTTT
CASSQPRPTNTGELFF
>TRBV9|.|.|TRBJ1-1
TGTGCCAGCAGCGTAGGTCCGAACACTGAAGCTTTCTTT
CASSVGPNTEAFF
>TRBV3-1/TRBV3-2|.|once|TRBJ2-1
TGTGCCAGCAGCCAACGTCGAGGGGCACGCGACAATGAGCAGTTCTTC
CASSQRRGARDNEQFF
>TRBV10-2|.|.|TRBJ2-2
TGCGCCAGCACGCCCACCGGGGAGCTGTTTTTT
CASTPTGELFF
>TRBV6-5|TRBD1|.|TRBJ1-2
TGTGCCAGCAGTCCCCGACAGGGGATAGGGGATGGCTACACCTTC
CASSPRQGIGDGYTF
>TRBV28|TRBD1|.|TRBJ1-5
TGTGCCAGCAGATCTGGACAGGGCAATCAGCCCCAGCATTTT
CASRSGQGNQPQHF
>TRBV6-5|TRBD1|.|TRBJ1-4
TGTGCCAGCAGTTACCAGGGGGCAAGCGAAAAACTGTTTTTT
CASSYQGASEKLFF
>TRBV7-9|TRBD1|.|TRBJ1-1
TGTGCCAGCAGCCCTCCAGGGGGCGAAACTTCAGGGGCTTTCTTT
CASSPPGGETSGAFF
>TRBV5-1|.|.|TRBJ1-6
TGCGCCAGCAGCTTGCAGGGGCCGAAGGATTCACCCCTCCACTTT
CASSLQGPKDSPLHF
>TRBV6-6|TRBD1|once|TRBJ1-1
TGTGCCAGCAGTTACGGCGCAGGGGGCACTGAAGCTTTCTTT
CASSYGAGGTEAFF
>TRBV29-1|TRBD1|.|TRBJ2-5
TGCAGCGTTGATGTGACAGGGAAAGAGACCCAGTACTTC
CSVDVTGKETQYF
>TRBV27|.|.|TRBJ2-1
TGTGCCAGCGGGGGGGACAGGAGCTCCTACAATGAGCAGTTCTTC
CASGGDRSSYNEQFF
>TRBV2|.|few|TRBJ1-4
TGTGCCAGCAGTGCAACAGGGAATGAAAAACTGTTTTTT
CASSATGNEKLFF
>TRBV7-9|TRBD2|.|TRBJ2-2
TGTGCCAGCAGCCCCCGACTAGCGGGGGATAACGGGGAGCTGTTTTTT
CASSPRLAGDNGELFF
>TRBV30|.|once|TRBJ1-1
TGTGCCTGGAGTCCTATGAACACTGAAGCTTTCTTT
CAWSPMNTEAFF
>TRBV7-2|TRBD2|.|TRBJ2-5
TGTGCCAGCAGCTTAGGGGTAACGGGGGGAACACAAGAGACCCAGTACTTC
CASSLGVTGGTQETQYF
>TRBV6-2/TRBV6-3|TRBD2|.|TRBJ2-1
TGTGCCAGCAGTTACGGGACTAGCGGGGGGAATGAGCAGTTCTTC
CASSYGTSGGNEQFF
>TRBV19|.|.|TRBJ1-6
TGTGCCAGTAGAGGGACGGCGAGCTCCTATAATTCACCCCTCCACTTT
CASRGTASSYNSPLHF
>TRBV7-3|.|few|TRBJ2-2
TGTGCCAGCAGCTTACAGGGACCCCACACCGGGGAGCTGTTTTTT
CASSLQGPHTGELFF
>TRBV2|TRBD1|.|TRBJ1-1
TGTGCCAGCATTCGACAGGGGGCCGGTGAAGCTTTCTTT
CASIRQGAGEAFF